Given below is one TCR beta chain in context. Its antigen is as yet unknown. Germline loops: CDR1 LNHDA, CDR2 SQIVND (reference sequence). Trimming removed 3 bases from V and 5 bases from J; junction bases left unmatched: 7. The CDR3 length is 14 residues. This specimen comes from a study of graft-versus-host responses after intestinal transplantation. Study at large: Anti-thymocyte globulin was used for induction in all recipients, who then took tacrolimus and steroids for two to four years. Study-wide points: Declines in HvG clones occurring early post-transplant were associated with peak circulating GvH clone levels. GvH clones appeared in recipient marrow, some first in ileum or blood. Individuals who had graft-donor T cell macrochimerism had allografts that showed high graft-versus-host to host-versus-graft clonal ratios.

Method: immunoSEQ multiplex PCR; TCRdb's copy keeps in-frame clones and lacks some. This sample yields some 90,000 clones, of which just under 95% are seen a single time; approximately 0.4% belongs to the top ten. This sample comprised unstimulated CD8+ T cells sorted from spleen or lymph node cells, obtained before transplant. The rearrangement joins TRBV19 to TRBJ2-7, with 7 nucleotides matching TRBD2. This clonotype originated in a human donor who was the organ donor for an intestinal transplant. The CDR3 bases are TGTGCCAGTAGTATGTGGGGGGACTACGACGAGCAGTACTTC. Its protein is CASSMWGDYDEQYF.